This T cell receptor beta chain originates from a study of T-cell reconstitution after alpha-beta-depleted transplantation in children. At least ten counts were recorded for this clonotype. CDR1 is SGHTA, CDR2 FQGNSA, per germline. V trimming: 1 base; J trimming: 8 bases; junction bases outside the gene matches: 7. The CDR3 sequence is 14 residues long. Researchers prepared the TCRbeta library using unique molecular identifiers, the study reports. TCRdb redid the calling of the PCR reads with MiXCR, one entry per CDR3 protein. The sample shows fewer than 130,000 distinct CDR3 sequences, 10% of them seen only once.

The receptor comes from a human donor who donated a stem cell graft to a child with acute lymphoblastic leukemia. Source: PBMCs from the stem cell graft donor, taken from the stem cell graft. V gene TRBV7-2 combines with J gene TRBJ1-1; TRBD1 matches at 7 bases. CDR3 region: CASSLGGVGGEAFF. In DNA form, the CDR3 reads TGTGCCAGCAGCTTAGGGGGTGTAGGGGGCGAAGCTTTCTTT.